This entry lists 5 T cell receptor beta chains sequenced from one sample in a study of T cell clonotyping in hematopoietic cell transplantation. As for time point: recipient sample about 28 days before transplant, after cytoreduction. Using immunoSEQ multiplex PCR, the repertoire was profiled, and TCRdb retains in-frame clones only, with some absent. The sample shows 25,000 or so clones, about 70% of them seen only once. The source material was peripheral blood mononuclear cells, sampled before stem cell transplant. Receptors originate from a man between 45 and 60 years old with myelodysplastic syndrome. Some clones in this sample may be carry-over from other donors' samples.

This sequence joins TRBV19 and TRBJ1-2, with D unresolved. The germline V gene encodes CDR1 LNHDA and CDR2 SQIVND (reference sequence). The CDR3 extends over 14 amino acids. Trimming took 3 bases from V and 0 from J, leaving 8 bases between them. The CDR3 sequence: CASSIEAANYGYTF. The DNA for the CDR3 is TGTGCCAGTAGTATCGAGGCAGCTAACTATGGCTACACCTTC.

This clone was seen a handful of times. The J gene is TRBJ2-6, the V gene TRBV19; D unclear. The ends were cut back, 3 bases at V and 2 bases at J, with 5 bases in the middle. Germline CDR1 is LNHDA and CDR2 is SQIVND (reference sequence). The CDR3 is 14 residues long. The CDR3 sequence is CASSIVAGANVLTF. CDR3 bases: TGTGCCAGTAGTATTGTGGCTGGGGCCAACGTCCTGACTTTC.

CDR3 sequence (DNA): TGTGCCAGCAGTTACTCGATCGGCCTTGGAAACACCATATATTTT. Translation gives CASSYSIGLGNTIYF. The chain couples TRBV6-5 to TRBJ1-3; D is uncertain. The germline CDR1 and CDR2 sequences are MNHEY and SVGAGI. Trimming left V 0 bases short and J 3 bases short, with 9 bases between. This CDR3 has 15 amino acids.

The chain links TRBV30 to TRBJ1-5, with D maybe TRBD1 (5 bases). This CDR3 is built from 14 residues. Trimming pared 3 bases from V and 7 bases from J, leaving 16 bases between. Germline V gene data show CDR1 as GTSNPN and CDR2 as SVGIG (reference sequence). The DNA of the CDR3 is TGTGCCTGGAGACCCCCAGGGTCTTGGCAGCCCCAGCATTTT. This gives the protein CAWRPPGSWQPQHF.

This clone was counted once. The chain has TRBV5-6 and TRBJ2-7; maybe TRBD2 (5 bases). The germline V and J ends were trimmed by 2 bases and 0 bases, with 12 bases remaining between them. Germline V gene data show CDR1 as SGHDT and CDR2 as YYEEEE. The CDR3 totals 15 residues. The CDR3 reads CASSFEGRSSYEQYF. The CDR3 bases are TGTGCCAGCAGCTTCGAGGGAAGGAGCTCCTACGAGCAGTACTTC.